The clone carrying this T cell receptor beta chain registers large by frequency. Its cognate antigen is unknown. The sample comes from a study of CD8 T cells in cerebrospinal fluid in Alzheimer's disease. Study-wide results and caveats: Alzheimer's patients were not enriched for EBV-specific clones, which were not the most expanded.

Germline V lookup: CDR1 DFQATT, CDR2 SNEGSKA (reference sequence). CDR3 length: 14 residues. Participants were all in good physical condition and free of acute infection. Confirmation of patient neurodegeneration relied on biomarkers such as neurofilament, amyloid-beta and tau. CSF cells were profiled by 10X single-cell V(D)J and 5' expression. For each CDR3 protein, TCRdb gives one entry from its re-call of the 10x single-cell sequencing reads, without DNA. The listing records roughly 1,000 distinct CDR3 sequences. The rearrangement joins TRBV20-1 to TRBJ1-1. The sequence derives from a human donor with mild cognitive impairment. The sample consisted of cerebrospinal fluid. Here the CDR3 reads CSARPGGVVTEAFF.